A single sample is the source of the 8 T cell receptor beta chains below, sequenced in a study of blood T cell repertoires in COVID-19. The table came from immunoSEQ multiplex PCR; TCRdb's copy has only in-frame clones and leaves some out. The sample records 300,000 to 400,000 clones, about 86% being singletons. Sequenced material: PBMCs or T cells enriched from blood (not recorded which). The receptors originated from a woman in her thirties or forties with acute COVID-19.

As concerns this clone: Other DNA sequences in this specimen translate into the identical CDR3. The chain couples TRBV29-1 to TRBJ1-1, with D perhaps TRBD1 (6 bases). V lost 4 bases and J 2 bases, leaving 11 bases between the germline ends. The CDR3 is made up of 13 amino acids. Germline V gene data show CDR1 as SQVTM and CDR2 as ANQGSEA. The CDR3 bases are TGCAGCGTTGGGACAGCGCTCAACACTGAAGCTTTCTTT. It encodes CSVGTALNTEAFF.

In nucleotides, the CDR3 is TGTGCCAGCAGCCGCAAGCGGGGACGTACAGATACGCAGTATTTT. Translating gives CASSRKRGRTDTQYF. The gene calls are TRBV28 and TRBJ2-3, with 7 bases identical to TRBD2. Germline V gene sequence: CDR1 MDHEN, CDR2 SYDVKM. J was trimmed by 3 bases and V by 6 bases; bases with no gene match: 9. CDR3 size: 15 residues.

The V call is TRBV6-5, the J call TRBJ1-2; D is uncertain. V was trimmed by 6 bases and J by 2 bases, leaving 10 bases between them. CDR3 length equals 13 residues. The V gene's germline CDR1 is MNHEY and CDR2 SVGAGI. The CDR3, as DNA: TGTGCCAGCAGCTACCGGGAGAACTATGGCTACACCTTC. This gives the protein CASSYRENYGYTF.

The gene calls are TRBV5-1 and TRBJ1-2, with 9 bases lining up with TRBD1. Germline V CDR1 and CDR2: SGHRS, YFSETQ. The V segment lost 3 bases and the J segment 8 bases; nucleotides outside the gene matches: 17. CDR3 length equals 17 residues. The CDR3 DNA reads TGCGCCAGCAGCTCCGTCCCGGGACAGGGCAAGGTGGAGGGCTACACCTTC. Translation: CASSSVPGQGKVEGYTF.

This clone has a count of ten or more. V usage is TRBV12-3 or TRBV12-4 and J usage is TRBJ1-2; D not certain. The CDR3 loop spans 11 amino acids. Trimming pared 3 bases from V and 6 bases from J, leaving 5 bases between. CDR3 protein: CASSFRNGYTF. CDR3 DNA sequence: TGTGCCAGCAGTTTTCGTAATGGCTACACCTTC.

This chain links TRBV9 with TRBJ1-5; 7 nucleotides agree with TRBD1. Germline CDR1 is SGDLS and CDR2 is YYNGEE. The length of the CDR3 is 14 residues. Trimming took 0 bases from V and 7 from J; bases not matched to a gene: 4. CDR3 sequence: CASSVGQGEQPQHF. CDR3 nucleotide sequence: TGTGCCAGCAGCGTAGGACAGGGTGAGCAGCCCCAGCATTTT.

The chain joins TRBV29-1 to TRBJ2-1, with a possible D match to TRBD1 (6 bases). Trimming pared 8 bases from V and 7 bases from J, leaving 21 bases between. CDR3 length equals 14 residues. CDR1 is SQVTM and CDR2 is ANQGSEA in the germline V gene. In DNA, the CDR3 is TGCAGCTCGGGGCTTTGGGGGCTAGTGAATGAGCAGTTCTTC. Translating gives CSSGLWGLVNEQFF.

A remark on this clone: The same CDR3 can be traced to other DNA sequences in this sample. The chain uses TRBV5-1 and TRBJ1-2; 7 bases agree with TRBD1. V trimming: 0 bases; J trimming: 6 bases; junction bases outside the gene matches: 2. Germline assignment: CDR1 SGHRS and CDR2 YFSETQ. The CDR3 extends over 13 amino acids. CDR3 sequence: CASSLGQGNGYTF. The CDR3 coding sequence is TGCGCCAGCAGCTTGGGACAGGGAAATGGCTACACCTTC.